The entry that follows covers one TCR beta chain sequence. The data originate from a study of cytomegalovirus exposure and HLA in healthy donors. Primers: 60 Vbeta forward and 13 Jbeta reverse. The assay was immunoSEQ multiplex PCR, and TCRdb's table has in-frame clones only and misses some. The sample contains roughly 96,000 clones, roughly 74% of which appear only once. The CDR3 runs 16 residues. Germline CDR1 reads SGHRS; CDR2 reads YFSETQ. V lost 0 bases, J lost 4 bases, and 9 bases stayed unmatched. This TCR was sampled from a female donor in good health and CMV-seropositive. The J gene is TRBJ1-2, the V gene TRBV5-1; TRBD1 matches at 7 bases. The sample comprised PBMCs. The CDR3 spells CASSLGTTGVGYGYTF. The CDR3, as DNA: TGCGCCAGCAGCTTGGGAACTACAGGGGTCGGCTATGGCTACACCTTC.